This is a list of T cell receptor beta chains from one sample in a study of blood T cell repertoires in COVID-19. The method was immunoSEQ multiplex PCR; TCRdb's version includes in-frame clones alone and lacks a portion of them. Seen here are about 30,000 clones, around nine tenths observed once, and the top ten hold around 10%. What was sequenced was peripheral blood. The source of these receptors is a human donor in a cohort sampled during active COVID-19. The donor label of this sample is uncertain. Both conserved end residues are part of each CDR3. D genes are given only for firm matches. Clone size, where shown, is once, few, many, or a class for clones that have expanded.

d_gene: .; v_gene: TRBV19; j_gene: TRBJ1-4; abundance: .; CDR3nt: TGTGCCAGTAGTATAGCGGGGGTGGGAGATGAAAAACTGTTTTTT; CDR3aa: CASSIAGVGDEKLFF
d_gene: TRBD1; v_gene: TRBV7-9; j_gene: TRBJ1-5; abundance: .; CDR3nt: TGTGCCAGCAGCCCAGGACAGGGTGAGAATCAGCCCCAGCATTTT; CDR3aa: CASSPGQGENQPQHF
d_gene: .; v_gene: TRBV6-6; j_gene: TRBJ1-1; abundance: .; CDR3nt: TGTGCCAGCAGTTACTATAGGGGGGAAGCTTTCTTT; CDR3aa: CASSYYRGEAFF
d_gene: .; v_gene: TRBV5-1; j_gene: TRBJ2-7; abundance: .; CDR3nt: TGCGCCAGCAGCTATGATAGCAGCTCCTACGAGCAGTACTTC; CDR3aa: CASSYDSSSYEQYF
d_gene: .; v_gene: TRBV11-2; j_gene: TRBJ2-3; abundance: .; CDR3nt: TGTGCCAGCAGCTTTAGGGGGTCGGGGAGCACAGATACGCAGTATTTT; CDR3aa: CASSFRGSGSTDTQYF
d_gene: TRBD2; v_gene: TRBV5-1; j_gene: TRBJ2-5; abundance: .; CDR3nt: TGCGCCAGCAGCATCGGGACTAGCGGTAACAAGTACTTC; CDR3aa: CASSIGTSGNKYF
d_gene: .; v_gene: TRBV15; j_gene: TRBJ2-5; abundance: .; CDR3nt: TGTGCCACCAGCAGAGATCCTGGGCCGTCGGGGTCGAGGACCCAGTACTTC; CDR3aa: CATSRDPGPSGSRTQYF
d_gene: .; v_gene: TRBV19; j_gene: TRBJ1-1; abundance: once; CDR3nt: TGTGCCAGTTCTCAAGATAGGAACACTGAAGCTTTCTTT; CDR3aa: CASSQDRNTEAFF
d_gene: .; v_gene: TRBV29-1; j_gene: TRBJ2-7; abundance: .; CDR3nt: TGCAGCGTTGGGACATCCTACGAGCAGTACTTC; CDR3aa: CSVGTSYEQYF
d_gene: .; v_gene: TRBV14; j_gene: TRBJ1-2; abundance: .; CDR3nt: TGTGCCAGCAGCCAAGACAGGGGATGGTATGGCTACACCTTC; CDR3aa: CASSQDRGWYGYTF
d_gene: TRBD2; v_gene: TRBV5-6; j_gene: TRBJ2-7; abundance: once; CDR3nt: TGTGCCAGCAGCTGGGGACTAGCGGGAGAGTACGAGCAGTACTTC; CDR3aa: CASSWGLAGEYEQYF
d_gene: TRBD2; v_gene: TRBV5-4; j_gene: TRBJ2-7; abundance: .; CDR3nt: TGTGCCAGCAGCTTGGGTACTAGCGGATCCTACGAGCAGTACTTC; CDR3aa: CASSLGTSGSYEQYF
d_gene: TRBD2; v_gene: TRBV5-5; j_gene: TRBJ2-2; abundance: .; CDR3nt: TGTGCCAGCAGCTTAGAACCGGGACTAGCCACCGGGGAGCTGTTTTTT; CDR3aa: CASSLEPGLATGELFF
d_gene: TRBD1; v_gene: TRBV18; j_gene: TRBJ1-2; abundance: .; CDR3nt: TGTGCCAGCTCCGAAACAGGGGATGGCTACACCTTC; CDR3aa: CASSETGDGYTF
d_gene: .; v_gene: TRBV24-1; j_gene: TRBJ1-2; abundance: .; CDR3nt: TGTGCCACCAGTGACGAGGGCAGCAACTACACCTTC; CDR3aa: CATSDEGSNYTF
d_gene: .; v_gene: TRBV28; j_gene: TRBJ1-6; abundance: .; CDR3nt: TGTGCCAGCACTGAGTTTCTGCATTCACCCCTCCACTTT; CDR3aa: CASTEFLHSPLHF
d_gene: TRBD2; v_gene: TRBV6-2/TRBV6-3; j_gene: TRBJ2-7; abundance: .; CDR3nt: TGTGCCAGCAGTTACCCTCAGGCGGGAGAGGGGATTTACGAGCAGTACTTC; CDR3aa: CASSYPQAGEGIYEQYF
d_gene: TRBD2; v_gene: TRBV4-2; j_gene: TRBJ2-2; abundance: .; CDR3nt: TGTGCCAGCAGTCGAAGTCTAGCGGACACAACGAACACCGGGGAGCTGTTTTTT; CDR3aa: CASSRSLADTTNTGELFF
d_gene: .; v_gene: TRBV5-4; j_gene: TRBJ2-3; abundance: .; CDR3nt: TGTGCCAGCGCCCTACGGTGGTCAGGGGCCTCAGATACGCAGTATTTT; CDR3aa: CASALRWSGASDTQYF
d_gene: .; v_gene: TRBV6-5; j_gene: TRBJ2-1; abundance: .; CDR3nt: TGTGCCAGCAGTTTCAGGGCGAGCTCCTACAATGAGCAGTTCTTC; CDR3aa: CASSFRASSYNEQFF
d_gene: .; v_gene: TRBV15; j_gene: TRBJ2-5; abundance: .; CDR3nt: TGTGCCACCAGCAGAGATCGGGATGGTGGAGAGACCCAGTACTTC; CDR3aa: CATSRDRDGGETQYF
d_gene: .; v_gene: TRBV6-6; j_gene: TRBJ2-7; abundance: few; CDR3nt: TGTGCCAGCAGTTATGCAGGGGACTACGAGCAGTACTTC; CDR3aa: CASSYAGDYEQYF
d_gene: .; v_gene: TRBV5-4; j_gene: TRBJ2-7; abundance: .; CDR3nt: TGTGCCAGCAGCGGACAGAATTCGGGGGAGCAGTACTTC; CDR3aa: CASSGQNSGEQYF
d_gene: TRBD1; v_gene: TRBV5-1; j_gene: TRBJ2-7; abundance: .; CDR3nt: TGCGCCAGCAGCACAGGGGGCTCCTACGAGCAGTACTTC; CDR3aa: CASSTGGSYEQYF
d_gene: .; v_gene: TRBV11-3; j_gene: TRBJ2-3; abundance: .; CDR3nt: TGTGCCAGCAGCTCCCCCCGCGGGGATGAGTGGGCAGATACGCAGTATTTT; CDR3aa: CASSSPRGDEWADTQYF
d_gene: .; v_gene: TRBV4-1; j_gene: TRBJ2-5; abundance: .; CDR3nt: TGCGCCAGCAGCTATCGACAGGGCGGAGGGGAGACCCAGTACTTC; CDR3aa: CASSYRQGGGETQYF
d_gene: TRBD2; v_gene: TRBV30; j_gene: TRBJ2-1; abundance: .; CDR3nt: TGTGCCTGCCGTGACGGGGGGGCCTCCTACAATGAGCAGTTCTTC; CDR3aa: CACRDGGASYNEQFF
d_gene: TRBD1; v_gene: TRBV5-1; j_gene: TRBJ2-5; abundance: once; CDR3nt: TGCGCCAGCAGCCCCGGGACAGGGTTTTACGAGACCCAGTACTTC; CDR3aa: CASSPGTGFYETQYF
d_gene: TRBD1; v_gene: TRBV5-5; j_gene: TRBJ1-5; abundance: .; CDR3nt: TGTGCCAGCAGCTACAGGGGGGATTTCAGCAATCAGCCCCAGCATTTT; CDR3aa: CASSYRGDFSNQPQHF
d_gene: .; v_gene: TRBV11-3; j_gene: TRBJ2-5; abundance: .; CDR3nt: TGTGCCAGCAGCTCTACAGGGAACCCCCGGGAGACCCAGTACTTC; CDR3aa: CASSSTGNPRETQYF
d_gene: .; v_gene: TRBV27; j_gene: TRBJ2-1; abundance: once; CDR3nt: TGTGCCAGCAGTTTTTCCCAGGGAAAGCAGTTCTTC; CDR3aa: CASSFSQGKQFF
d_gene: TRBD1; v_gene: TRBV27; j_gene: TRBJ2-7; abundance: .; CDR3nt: TGTGCCAGCAGTTCCGCACCGCCGGGACAGTTGATACTCTACGAGCAGTACTTC; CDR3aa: CASSSAPPGQLILYEQYF
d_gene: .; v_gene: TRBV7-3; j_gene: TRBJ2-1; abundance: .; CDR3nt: TGTGCCAGCAGCTTAAGCACGAGCTCCTACAATGAGCAGTTCTTC; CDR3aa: CASSLSTSSYNEQFF
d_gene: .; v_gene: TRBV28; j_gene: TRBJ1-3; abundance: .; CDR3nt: TGTGCCAGCAGCTCTATATTCTCTGGAAACACCATATATTTT; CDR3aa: CASSSIFSGNTIYF
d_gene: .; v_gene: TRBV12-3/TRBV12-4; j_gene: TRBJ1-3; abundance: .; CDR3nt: TGTGCCAGCGGTACTTACTCTGGAAACACCATATATTTT; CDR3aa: CASGTYSGNTIYF
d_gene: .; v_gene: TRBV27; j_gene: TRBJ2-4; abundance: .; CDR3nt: TGTGCCAGCAGGCGAGGGGGTGGCAAAAACATTCAGTACTTC; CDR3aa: CASRRGGGKNIQYF
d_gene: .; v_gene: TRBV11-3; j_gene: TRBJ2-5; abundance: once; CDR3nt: TGTGCCAGCAGCCCTACCCCCTTAGCCCAAGAGACCCAGTACTTC; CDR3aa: CASSPTPLAQETQYF
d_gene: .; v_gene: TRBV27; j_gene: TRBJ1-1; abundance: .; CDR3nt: TGTGCCGTGCGAGGTAGGGGGTTAAATGGGGTAGCTTTCTTT; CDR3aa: CAVRGRGLNGVAFF
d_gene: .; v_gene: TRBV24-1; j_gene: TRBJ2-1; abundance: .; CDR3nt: TGTGCCACCAGTGATACAGGGTTTAGCTCCTACAATGAGCAGTTCTTC; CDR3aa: CATSDTGFSSYNEQFF
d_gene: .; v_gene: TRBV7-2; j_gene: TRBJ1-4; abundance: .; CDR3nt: TGTGCCAGCAGCCCCACGACAGTTAATGAAAAACTGTTTTTT; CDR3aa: CASSPTTVNEKLFF
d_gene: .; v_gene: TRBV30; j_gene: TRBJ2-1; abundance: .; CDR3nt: TGTGCCTGGGCAGGGTTCCAGAGCTCCTACAATGAGCAGTTCTTC; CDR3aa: CAWAGFQSSYNEQFF
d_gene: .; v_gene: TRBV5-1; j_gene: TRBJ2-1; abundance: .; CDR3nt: TGCGCCAGCAGCTTGGTATCCGGGTCCTGGGTTGATGAGCAGTTCTTC; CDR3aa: CASSLVSGSWVDEQFF